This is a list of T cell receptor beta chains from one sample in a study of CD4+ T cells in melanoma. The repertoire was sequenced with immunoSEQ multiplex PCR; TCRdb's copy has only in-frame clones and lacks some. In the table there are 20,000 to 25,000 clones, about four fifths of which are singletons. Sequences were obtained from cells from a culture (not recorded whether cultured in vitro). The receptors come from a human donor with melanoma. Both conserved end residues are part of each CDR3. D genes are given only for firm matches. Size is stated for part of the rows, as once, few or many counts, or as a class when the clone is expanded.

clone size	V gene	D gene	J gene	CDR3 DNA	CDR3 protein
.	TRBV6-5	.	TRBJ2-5	TGTGCCAGCAGTTACTCTCGAGCCTCCGGCCAGGAGACCCAGTACTTC	CASSYSRASGQETQYF
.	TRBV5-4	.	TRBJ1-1	TGTGCCAGCAGCTCAAAGGGCCAGTTGAACACTGAAGCTTTCTTT	CASSSKGQLNTEAFF
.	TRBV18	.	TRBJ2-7	TGTGCCAGCTCACCGTTGAGGGGCCAGATGTCCTACGAGCAGTACTTC	CASSPLRGQMSYEQYF
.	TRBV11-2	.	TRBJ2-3	TGTGCCAGCAGCTTAGTTGTGCGGAGCACAGATACGCAGTATTTT	CASSLVVRSTDTQYF
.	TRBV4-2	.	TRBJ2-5	TGTGCCAGCAGCCAGCCCGAGGGGGGCTCAGAGACCCAGTACTTC	CASSQPEGGSETQYF
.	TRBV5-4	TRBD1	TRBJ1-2	TGTGCCAGCAACTTGGGGGGACAGGGAGGCTATGGCTACACCTTC	CASNLGGQGGYGYTF
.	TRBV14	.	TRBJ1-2	TGTGCCAGCAGCCAAGAGCCAGGGTCCGGTCGGGATGGCTACACCTTC	CASSQEPGSGRDGYTF
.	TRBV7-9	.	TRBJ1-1	TGTGCCAGCAGCCGCAGGGTGAACACTGAAGCTTTCTTT	CASSRRVNTEAFF
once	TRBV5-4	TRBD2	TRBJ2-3	TGTGCCAGCAGCGTCGGGACTAGCGGACCAGATACGCAGTATTTT	CASSVGTSGPDTQYF
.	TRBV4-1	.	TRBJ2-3	TGCGCCAGCAGCCAAGATTACCGGGACGTGGATACGCAGTATTTT	CASSQDYRDVDTQYF
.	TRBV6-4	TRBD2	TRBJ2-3	TGCGGGGGGGGAAGGATAGATACGCAGTATTTT	CGGGRIDTQYF
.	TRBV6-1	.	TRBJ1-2	TGTGCCAGCAGTGAAGGGGGGAACTATGGCTACACCTTC	CASSEGGNYGYTF
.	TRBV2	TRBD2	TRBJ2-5	TGTGCCAGCAGCTCCGGGACTAGCGGGGGCCGGGAGGAGACCCAGTACTTC	CASSSGTSGGREETQYF
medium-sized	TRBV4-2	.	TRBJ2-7	TGTGCCAGCAGCCGCGGGACCGGCGGATTGGCCAACTCCTACGAGCAGTACTTC	CASSRGTGGLANSYEQYF
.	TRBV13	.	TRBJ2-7	TGTGCCAGCAGCCCGTTGCGGGGATCGAAAGAGCAGTACTTC	CASSPLRGSKEQYF
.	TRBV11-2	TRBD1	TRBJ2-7	TGTGCCAGCAGCTTAGGATCCCGGGACAGGGGTCATGAGCAGTACTTC	CASSLGSRDRGHEQYF
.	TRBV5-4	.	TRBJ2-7	TGTGCCAGCAGCTTGGATACGGACTCCTACGAGCAGTACTTC	CASSLDTDSYEQYF
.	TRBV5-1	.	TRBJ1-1	TGCGCCAGCAGCTTGGTCGTAATGAACACTGAAGCTTTCTTT	CASSLVVMNTEAFF
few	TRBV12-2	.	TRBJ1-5	TGTGCAAGTCGCTTAAAGGTGGCTCCCAGGGGGCGAGGGGCTCAGCCCCAGCATTTT	CASRLKVAPRGRGAQPQHF
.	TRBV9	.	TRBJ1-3	TGTGCCAGCAGCACCCCCACACAGAGGAGGACCTTTGGAAACACCATATATTTT	CASSTPTQRRTFGNTIYF
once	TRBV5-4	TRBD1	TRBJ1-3	TGTGCCAGCAGCCCGCGACAGGGGTTCTCTGGAAACACCATATATTTT	CASSPRQGFSGNTIYF
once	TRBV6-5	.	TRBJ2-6	TGTGCCAGCAGCTCGGGTGCTGGGGCCAACGTCCTGACTTTC	CASSSGAGANVLTF
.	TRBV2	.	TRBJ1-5	TGTGCCAGCAGTGGACAGAGGTATCAGCCCCAGCATTTT	CASSGQRYQPQHF
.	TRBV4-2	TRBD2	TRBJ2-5	TGTGCCAGCAGCCAAGATTTATCGGTAGCGGGGGGTCAAGAGACCCAGTACTTC	CASSQDLSVAGGQETQYF
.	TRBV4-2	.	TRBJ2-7	TGTGCCAGCAGCCAAGTCGGGGCCCAAGGGGGCTACGAGCAGTACTTC	CASSQVGAQGGYEQYF
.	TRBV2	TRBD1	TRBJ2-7	TGTGCCAGCAGTGGGGGACAGGTGGGCGAGCAGTACTTC	CASSGGQVGEQYF
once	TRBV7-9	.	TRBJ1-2	TGTGCCAGCAGCTTATGGGGCCGCGGGCGTGGCTACACCTTC	CASSLWGRGRGYTF
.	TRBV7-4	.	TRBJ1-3	TGTGCCAGCAGCTTAGTAGAATACAGGGACTCTGGAAACACCATATATTTT	CASSLVEYRDSGNTIYF
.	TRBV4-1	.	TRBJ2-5	TGCGCCAGCAGCCAAGCCGTCCTGCGGCCAGAGACCCAGTACTTC	CASSQAVLRPETQYF
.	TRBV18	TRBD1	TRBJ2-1	TGTGCCAGCTCACCTTCGACAGGGTTGAATGAGCAGTTCTTC	CASSPSTGLNEQFF
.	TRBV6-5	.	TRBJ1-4	TGTGCCAGCAGTTACTCAGAGACAAATGAAAAACTGTTTTTT	CASSYSETNEKLFF
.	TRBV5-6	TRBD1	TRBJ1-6	TGTGCCAGCAGCTTGCTTGGGACAGGAAATTCACCCCTCCACTTT	CASSLLGTGNSPLHF
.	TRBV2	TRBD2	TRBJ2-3	TGTGCCAGCAGTGAAGGACTAGCGGGGGCCACAGATACGCAGTATTTT	CASSEGLAGATDTQYF
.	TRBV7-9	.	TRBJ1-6	TGTGCCAGCAGCTTTAAGCCAGCCAACAATGATAATTCACCCCTCCACTTT	CASSFKPANNDNSPLHF
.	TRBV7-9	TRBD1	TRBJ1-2	TGTGCCAGCAGCCCCCAACAGGGGGCCTACACCTTC	CASSPQQGAYTF
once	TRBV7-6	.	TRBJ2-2	TGTGCCAGCAGCCTAACGACAGGGAACACCGGGGAGCTGTTTTTT	CASSLTTGNTGELFF
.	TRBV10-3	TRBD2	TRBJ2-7	TGTGCCATCAGTGAGTCATGGGGACTAGCGGGAACTTACGAGCAGTACTTC	CAISESWGLAGTYEQYF
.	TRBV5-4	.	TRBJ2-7	TGTGCCAGCAGCGCAGGTTACGAGCAGTACTTC	CASSAGYEQYF
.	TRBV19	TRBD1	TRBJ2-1	TGTGCCAGTAGTTCCTACAGGGGGAATGAGCAGTTCTTC	CASSSYRGNEQFF
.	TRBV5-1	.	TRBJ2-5	TGCGCCAGCAGCTTGTATGAGACCCAGTACTTC	CASSLYETQYF
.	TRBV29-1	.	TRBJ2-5	TGCAGCGTTGAAGATCGGAACAGGCGGGAGACCCAGTACTTC	CSVEDRNRRETQYF
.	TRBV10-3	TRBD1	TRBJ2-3	TGTGCCACCTCCATCGGGACAGGGGTTGGGTCTAGCACAGATACGCAGTATTTT	CATSIGTGVGSSTDTQYF
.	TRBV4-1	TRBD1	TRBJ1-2	TGCGCCAGCAGCCAACCAGGACAGGGTAGCTATGGCTACACCTTC	CASSQPGQGSYGYTF
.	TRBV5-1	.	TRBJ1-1	TGCGCCAGCAGCTCGGACATCGCTGGGATGAACACTGAAGCTTTCTTT	CASSSDIAGMNTEAFF
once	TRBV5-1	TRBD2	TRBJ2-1	TGCGCCAGCCGATCTTTAGCGGGGGCGATTAATGAGCAGTTCTTC	CASRSLAGAINEQFF